The clone carrying this T cell receptor (beta chain) has only a few counts. The antigen is unknown. Each TCR beta library was made by quantitative 5'-RACE that incorporated molecular barcodes. MiXCR, applied by TCRdb to the 5' RACE reads, yields one record per CDR3 protein. This table has about 270,000 distinct CDR3 sequences, under 35% appearing once. The sample belongs to a study of CD8 T cells in ankylosing spondylitis. The CDR3 spans 13 residues. The ends lost 6 bases at V and 7 bases at J; junction bases unmatched: 6. Germline V gives CDR1 DFQATT, CDR2 SNEGSKA (reference sequence). General study findings and limits: Some motif variants were previously reported in reactive arthritis synovial fluid and blood. For ankylosing spondylitis blood, a TCR beta motif of 7 to 9 highly homologous variants appeared characteristic. There was reportedly significant enrichment of clones that were disease-linked in matched ankylosing spondylitis synovial fluid.

Source material: blood, either unsorted or a sorted T cell fraction (not recorded which). The chain uses TRBV20-1 and TRBJ2-1; 10 bases are shared with TRBD2. The clonotype comes from a male donor with ankylosing spondylitis or in good health (not recorded which). DNA of the CDR3: TGCAGTGCGCCGGGACTAGCGCTGAATGAGCAGTTCTTC. This translates into CSAPGLALNEQFF.